The rows below give T cell receptor beta chains drawn from one sample of a study of human T cells and chemical hapten exposure. MiXCR, run by TCRdb on the RACE reads, gives a single entry per CDR3 protein. The data show about 77,000 distinct CDR3 sequences, with 14% seen just once and 4.6% held by the top ten. Here the sequenced sample was whole blood, taken in connection with sensitization to the hapten diphenylcyclopropenone (DPC). The receptor source for this set is a woman between 50 and 59 years old with alopecia areata. Some clones in this sample may be carry-over from other donors' samples. Both conserved end residues are part of each CDR3. The D gene is left open where the match is weak. Not all rows give a size; the values are once, few, many and, for expanded clones, a class.

D	V	size	J	DNA	CDR3
TRBD1	TRBV6-5	many	TRBJ1-6	TGTGCCAGCAGTTACTCGAAGGGGGCTACCGGCTCACCCCTCCACTTT	CASSYSKGATGSPLHF
TRBD1	TRBV3-1	few	TRBJ2-1	TGTGCCAGCAGCCAGCAGGGACAGCCTTACAATGAGCAGTTCTTC	CASSQQGQPYNEQFF
NA	TRBV6-1	NA	TRBJ2-7	TGTGCCAGCAGTGAAAGGTCCTACGAGCAGTACTTC	CASSERSYEQYF
NA	TRBV3-1	NA	TRBJ1-1	TGTGCCAGCAGCCAAGGAGTAATGAACACTGAAGCTTTCTTT	CASSQGVMNTEAFF
TRBD1	TRBV29-1	NA	TRBJ2-1	TGCAGCGTTGATCTTGGACAGGGTCTCCTCTACAATGAGCAGTTCTTC	CSVDLGQGLLYNEQFF
NA	TRBV25-1	NA	TRBJ1-1	TGTGCCAGCAGTGCTCCCAGGAACACTGAAGCTTTCTTT	CASSAPRNTEAFF
TRBD1	TRBV28	NA	TRBJ1-6	TGTGCCAGCAGTTTAATGGGACAGGTTGTTAATTCACCCCTCCACTTT	CASSLMGQVVNSPLHF
NA	TRBV12-3/TRBV12-4	few	TRBJ1-2	TGTGCCAGCAGTCCCGGGACATCCCCCTATGGCTACACCTTC	CASSPGTSPYGYTF
NA	TRBV20-1	few	TRBJ2-7	TGCAGTGCTAGTCGAGGGGCAACTCTCTACGAGCAGTACTTC	CSASRGATLYEQYF
NA	TRBV11-1	NA	TRBJ2-1	TGTGCCAGCAGCACCCTGGTGCGGTATGAGCAGTTCTTC	CASSTLVRYEQFF
NA	TRBV9	NA	TRBJ2-3	TGTGCCAGCAGCGTAGACTCAGATACGCAGTATTTT	CASSVDSDTQYF
TRBD2	TRBV29-1	NA	TRBJ2-7	TGCAGCGTTACGAAGGGGACTAGCGGTTTCGAGCAGTACTTC	CSVTKGTSGFEQYF
TRBD1	TRBV18	few	TRBJ2-5	TGTGCCAGCCTGACGGGACAGGCGATCCAAGAGACCCAGTACTTC	CASLTGQAIQETQYF
NA	TRBV2	few	TRBJ2-1	TGTGCCAGCAGTGTCGGGGGATACAATGAGCAGTTCTTC	CASSVGGYNEQFF
NA	TRBV4-3	few	TRBJ1-4	TGCGCCAGCAGCCAAGATTTCCAGCAGCATGAAAAACTGTTTTTT	CASSQDFQQHEKLFF
NA	TRBV6-6	NA	TRBJ2-5	TGTGCCAGCAGTTACGTAAACCAAGAGACCCAGTACTTC	CASSYVNQETQYF
NA	TRBV7-2	NA	TRBJ1-5	TGTGCCAGCAGCCCCCGGGAAGATAGCAATCAGCCCCAGCATTTT	CASSPREDSNQPQHF
NA	TRBV6-2/TRBV6-3	few	TRBJ1-1	TGTGCCAGCAGTCCGATACCTCTCACTGAAGCTTTCTTT	CASSPIPLTEAFF
NA	TRBV28	many	TRBJ2-5	TGTGCCAGCAGTCTTTCCGGCGGATACTTCCAAGAGACCCAGTACTTC	CASSLSGGYFQETQYF
NA	TRBV7-6	NA	TRBJ1-2	TGTGCCAGCAGCTTAGCGCGGGCGGGAGGCTACACCTTC	CASSLARAGGYTF
TRBD1	TRBV27	NA	TRBJ1-1	TGTGCCAGCAGTTCAACAGGGGCTGAAGCTTTCTTT	CASSSTGAEAFF
TRBD2	TRBV20-1	few	TRBJ2-5	TGCAGTGCTAGAGCTAGCGGGGGGATCGAGACCCAGTACTTC	CSARASGGIETQYF
NA	TRBV4-3	NA	TRBJ1-1	TGCGCCAGCAGCCAACTTAAATCAGGGGCGGGGATGAACACTGAAGCTTTCTTT	CASSQLKSGAGMNTEAFF
NA	TRBV19	few	TRBJ2-7	TGTGCCAGTACTCCGGTCGGGGGAGCCTACGAGCAGTACTTC	CASTPVGGAYEQYF
NA	TRBV7-8	NA	TRBJ2-1	TGTGCCAGCAGCCCACGTCTCGACAGTCCTTTACAGTTCTTC	CASSPRLDSPLQFF
TRBD1	TRBV29-1	NA	TRBJ1-4	TGCAGCGTTGGGGGACAGGGGAATGAAAAACTGTTTTTT	CSVGGQGNEKLFF
NA	TRBV23-1	few	TRBJ1-1	TGCGCCAGCAGTCAGCCGGAGGGGATGAACACTGAAGCTTTCTTT	CASSQPEGMNTEAFF
NA	TRBV5-1	NA	TRBJ2-5	TGCGCCAGCACAGCAGGGGGGCGAGAGACCCAGTACTTC	CASTAGGRETQYF
TRBD2	TRBV20-1	NA	TRBJ2-5	TGCAGTGCATCCAAACGCGGACTAGGGTACCAAGAGACCCAGTACTTC	CSASKRGLGYQETQYF
TRBD2	TRBV28	few	TRBJ2-3	TGTGCCAGCCGCATCGGGGGGACCAAGACAGATACGCAGTATTTT	CASRIGGTKTDTQYF
TRBD1	TRBV15	few	TRBJ2-7	TGTGCCACCAGCAGAGACAGGGGGCCGTACGAGCAGTACTTC	CATSRDRGPYEQYF
NA	TRBV27	NA	TRBJ2-7	TGTGCCAGCAGGCCCGGGCTCTCCCCCTCCGAGCAGTACTTC	CASRPGLSPSEQYF
TRBD2	TRBV7-2	NA	TRBJ2-7	TGTGCCAGCAGCTTAACGGCGGGAGTTGATTGGGAGCAGTACTTC	CASSLTAGVDWEQYF
NA	TRBV25-1	many	TRBJ2-4	TGTGCCAGCGAAACGGCCGGGGACAAAAACATTCAGTACTTC	CASETAGDKNIQYF
NA	TRBV16	NA	TRBJ1-2	TGTGCCAGCAGCCAATCCTCAGAAGTTTATGGCTACACCTTC	CASSQSSEVYGYTF
NA	TRBV30	NA	TRBJ1-3	TGTGCCTGGAACCCCGACACCGTCCATGGAAACACCATATATTTT	CAWNPDTVHGNTIYF
TRBD1	TRBV20-1	many	TRBJ2-7	TGCAGTGCCCCGCCCCCGACAGGGCGCTCCTACGAGCAGTACTTC	CSAPPPTGRSYEQYF
TRBD1	TRBV3-1	many	TRBJ2-7	TGTGCCAGCAGCCCCCCGGACAGGGGCGCCTACGAGCAGTACTTC	CASSPPDRGAYEQYF
NA	TRBV5-8	NA	TRBJ1-1	TGTGCCAGCAGCTTACAGAGTATCATGAACACTGAAGCTTTCTTT	CASSLQSIMNTEAFF